One T cell receptor beta chain is described in this entry. The antigen remains unidentified. The PCR was carried out with 60 Vbeta primers and 13 Jbeta primers. Sequenced by immunoSEQ multiplex PCR; TCRdb stores in-frame clones only, minus some. The sample has 150,000 to 200,000 clones; almost 85% are singletons. Germline values: CDR1 SGHTA, CDR2 FQGNSA. V dropped 0 bases and J dropped 1 base, with 19 bases sitting between them. CDR3 size: 19 residues. This record comes from a study of cytomegalovirus exposure and HLA in healthy donors. Findings of the study overall: A later analysis reported that several of the most significant clusters appeared to be linked to common viral pathogens, among them Epstein-Barr virus.

This clonotype was obtained from a boy aged 5-17 years in good health and CMV-seronegative. The chain carries TRBV7-2 and TRBJ1-5; possible D gene TRBD1, 5 bases. Sequencing was performed on PBMCs. The CDR3 nucleotides are TGTGCCAGCAGCTTAGCGGCAGGGAAGTCGCCATGGAGCAATCAGCCCCAGCATTTT. Protein: CASSLAAGKSPWSNQPQHF.